This record looks at one T cell receptor (beta chain) sequence and its context. The germline V gene encodes CDR1 SQVTM and CDR2 ANQGSEA. This CDR3 is 13 amino acids long. V dropped 3 bases and J dropped 7 bases, with 15 bases sitting between them. The sample comes from a study of blood T cell repertoires in COVID-19. Study details: Samples of COVID-19 (acute and convalescent) were obtained from the United States, Italy and Spain.

Data came from immunoSEQ multiplex PCR; TCRdb stores just in-frame clones and leaves some out. The data show roughly 38,000 clones, around 78% seen once. The genes are TRBV29-1 and TRBJ1-2; D gene ambiguous. The origin of this receptor is a man in his 60s with acute or convalescent COVID-19. The source material was peripheral blood. The CDR3 reads CSVDREGWGGYTF. The CDR3 nucleotides read TGCAGCGTTGATAGGGAGGGTTGGGGTGGCTACACCTTC.